This T cell receptor (beta chain) was identified during a study of shared clonotypes between healthy human individuals. Germline V lookup: CDR1 GTSNPN, CDR2 SVGIG (reference sequence). Trimming removed 2 bases from V and 3 bases from J, with 8 bases in between. The CDR3 covers 13 residues. Only in-frame clones appear in the TCRdb table, and some are missing; sequencing was by immunoSEQ multiplex PCR. The data contain 550,000 to 700,000 clones, around 73% of them singletons. The sample consisted of memory CD4+ T cells sorted from blood. As for subset: CD45RA-negative fraction. This TCR was recovered from a woman in her thirties in good health. This chain links TRBV30 with TRBJ2-1; no definite D call. The CDR3 is CAWSQRYYNEQFF. The CDR3 DNA reads as TGTGCCTGGAGTCAGCGCTACTACAATGAGCAGTTCTTC.